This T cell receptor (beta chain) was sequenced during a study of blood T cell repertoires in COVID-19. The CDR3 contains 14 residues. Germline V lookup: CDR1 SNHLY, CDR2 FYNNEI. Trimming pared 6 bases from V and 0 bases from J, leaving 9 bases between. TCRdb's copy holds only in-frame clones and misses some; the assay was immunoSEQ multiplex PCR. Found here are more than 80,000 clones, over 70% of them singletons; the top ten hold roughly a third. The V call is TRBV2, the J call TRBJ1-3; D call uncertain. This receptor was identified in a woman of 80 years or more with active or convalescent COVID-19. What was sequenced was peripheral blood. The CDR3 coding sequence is TGTGCCAGCAGGGTAGCTCTCTCTGGAAACACCATATATTTT. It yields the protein CASRVALSGNTIYF.